A selection of T cell receptor beta chains follows, all from one sample in a study of OX40 agonist ivuxolimab in advanced cancers. Measured with immunoSEQ multiplex PCR; TCRdb has only the in-frame clones, and not every one. The data contain 95,000 to 120,000 clones, approximately 90% of them singletons. This specimen consisted of CD4+ or CD8+ T cells sorted from blood, obtained in a trial of the OX40 agonist ivuxolimab. These receptors were obtained from an adult with an advanced solid tumor such as melanoma, head and neck, liver or kidney cancer. Each CDR3 is given with its conserved first and last residue. D genes are given only for firm matches. Clone size is given for some rows only: seen once, a few or many times, or a class if the clone is expanded.

d_call	clone_size	v_call	j_call	cdr3_aa	cdr3_nt
NA	NA	TRBV30	TRBJ1-5	CAWSESVNQPQHF	TGTGCCTGGAGTGAATCGGTTAATCAGCCCCAGCATTTT
NA	few	TRBV7-9	TRBJ2-7	CASPLTVTTYEQYF	TGTGCCAGCCCGCTTACAGTTACTACCTACGAGCAGTACTTC
NA	NA	TRBV19	TRBJ2-5	CASSISSRVRETQYF	TGTGCCAGTAGTATTTCGTCCAGGGTGAGAGAGACCCAGTACTTC
TRBD1	NA	TRBV5-1	TRBJ2-5	CASSLAGTGFTQTQYF	TGCGCCAGCAGTTTGGCCGGGACAGGCTTTACTCAGACCCAGTACTTC
NA	NA	TRBV7-8	TRBJ2-5	CASSPQWGDPGGTQYF	TGTGCCAGCAGCCCCCAGTGGGGCGACCCGGGTGGGACCCAGTACTTC
TRBD2	NA	TRBV11-3	TRBJ2-1	CASSLEGLAGGSSYNEQFF	TGTGCCAGCAGCTTAGAGGGTCTAGCGGGAGGGAGCTCCTACAATGAGCAGTTCTTC
TRBD1	NA	TRBV5-1	TRBJ1-2	CASSPKVTGDGYTF	TGCGCCAGCAGCCCTAAGGTGACAGGGGATGGCTACACCTTC
TRBD1	NA	TRBV19	TRBJ1-1	CASIPAGQGYGTEAFF	TGTGCCAGTATTCCCGCCGGACAGGGATATGGCACTGAAGCTTTCTTT
TRBD1	NA	TRBV28	TRBJ1-2	CANLDRAYGYTF	TGTGCCAATTTAGACAGGGCCTATGGCTACACCTTC
NA	few	TRBV6-5	TRBJ2-2	CASSWSGELFF	TGTGCCAGCAGTTGGTCCGGGGAGCTGTTTTTT
NA	NA	TRBV6-1	TRBJ2-5	CASRATGQETQYF	TGTGCCAGCAGGGCGACGGGTCAGGAGACCCAGTACTTC
NA	NA	TRBV19	TRBJ1-2	CATLREGGLGGYTF	TGTGCCACCCTCCGCGAGGGAGGTTTAGGTGGCTACACCTTC
TRBD1	NA	TRBV25-1	TRBJ1-4	CASTTGFGANEKLFF	TGTGCCAGCACGACAGGGTTTGGTGCTAATGAAAAACTGTTTTTT
NA	NA	TRBV7-9	TRBJ1-3	CASSSTVSSGNTIYF	TGTGCCAGCAGCTCGACAGTGAGCTCTGGAAACACCATATATTTT
NA	once	TRBV29-1	TRBJ2-2	CSAKKDHLAGELFF	TGCAGCGCCAAAAAGGACCACCTGGCCGGGGAGCTGTTTTTT
TRBD1	NA	TRBV11-3	TRBJ1-1	CASSLVLTGVNTEAFF	TGTGCCAGCAGCTTAGTTTTGACAGGGGTGAACACTGAAGCTTTCTTT
TRBD2	NA	TRBV7-3	TRBJ2-1	CASSLYSGSSYNEQFF	TGTGCCAGCAGCTTATATAGCGGGAGCTCCTACAATGAGCAGTTCTTC
NA	once	TRBV5-6	TRBJ2-3	CASNSDGRNTDTQYF	TGTGCCAGCAATTCGGACGGTAGAAACACAGATACGCAGTATTTT
TRBD1	NA	TRBV27	TRBJ1-1	CASSGTATYTEAFF	TGTGCCAGCAGTGGGACAGCAACTTACACTGAAGCTTTCTTT
NA	NA	TRBV5-5	TRBJ1-2	CASSLEDSRGYTF	TGTGCCAGCAGCTTGGAGGACAGCCGGGGCTACACCTTC
TRBD1	NA	TRBV6-1	TRBJ1-1	CASSEPGGYTEAFF	TGTGCCAGCAGTGAACCAGGGGGCTATACTGAAGCTTTCTTT
TRBD2	NA	TRBV2	TRBJ2-1	CASSETGGAYNEQFF	TGTGCCAGCAGTGAAACGGGAGGGGCTTACAATGAGCAGTTCTTC
TRBD2	NA	TRBV10-3	TRBJ2-5	CAISPAGRGGQETQYF	TGTGCCATCAGCCCCGCGGGCCGGGGGGGACAAGAGACCCAGTACTTC
NA	NA	TRBV10-1	TRBJ2-3	CASKRSGGGGTLRSDTQYF	TGCGCCAGCAAGAGATCAGGGGGAGGGGGCACCCTCCGCTCAGATACGCAGTATTTT
NA	NA	TRBV27	TRBJ2-2	CASSFVGNTGELFF	TGTGCCAGCAGTTTCGTGGGGAACACCGGGGAGCTGTTTTTT
NA	few	TRBV19	TRBJ2-7	CASSMSSWHEQYF	TGTGCCAGTAGTATGAGCTCCTGGCACGAGCAGTACTTC
NA	NA	TRBV18	TRBJ1-1	CASSPRVGTEAFF	TGTGCCAGCTCACCACGGGTGGGCACTGAAGCTTTCTTT
NA	NA	TRBV5-1	TRBJ2-5	CASSLGLEPEETQYF	TGCGCCAGCAGCTTGGGGTTAGAGCCGGAAGAGACCCAGTACTTC
NA	NA	TRBV7-2	TRBJ2-7	CASSHSTGTPTYEQYF	TGTGCCAGCAGCCACTCTACCGGGACTCCTACCTACGAGCAGTACTTC
TRBD2	NA	TRBV5-1	TRBJ2-1	CASSPGLAGRYNEQFF	TGCGCCAGCAGCCCGGGACTAGCGGGGCGATACAATGAGCAGTTCTTC
NA	NA	TRBV6-1	TRBJ2-7	CASSYGISYEQYF	TGTGCCAGCAGTTATGGTATTTCCTACGAGCAGTACTTC
TRBD1	NA	TRBV5-1	TRBJ2-7	CASTGQGYEQYF	TGCGCCAGCACCGGACAGGGGTACGAGCAGTACTTC
NA	NA	TRBV7-2	TRBJ2-7	CASSAQFEQYF	TGTGCCAGCAGCGCCCAATTCGAGCAGTACTTC
NA	NA	TRBV30	TRBJ1-6	CAWSGQGNNSPLHF	TGTGCCTGGAGCGGTCAGGGGAATAATTCACCCCTCCACTTT
NA	once	TRBV6-1	TRBJ1-2	CASRWDVDRYGYTF	TGTGCCAGCAGATGGGACGTAGATCGCTATGGCTACACCTTC
NA	NA	TRBV30	TRBJ2-1	CAWSVEHLGGGTSRLRNEQFF	TGTGCCTGGAGTGTAGAGCACCTTGGCGGGGGCACCTCCCGACTTCGGAATGAGCAGTTCTTC
NA	once	TRBV11-3	TRBJ1-4	CASSPAATVEKLFF	TGTGCCAGCAGCCCGGCCGCGACGGTCGAAAAACTGTTTTTT
NA	NA	TRBV6-5	TRBJ1-4	CASSYSRGNEKLFF	TGTGCCAGCAGTTACTCGAGGGGTAATGAAAAACTGTTTTTT
NA	once	TRBV5-5	TRBJ1-1	CASRVQGGRTEAFF	TGTGCCAGCAGGGTACAGGGCGGGAGGACTGAAGCTTTCTTT
TRBD1	NA	TRBV5-4	TRBJ2-5	CASSLELGSAGGASETQYF	TGTGCCAGCAGCTTGGAGCTTGGGTCGGCAGGGGGCGCCTCGGAGACCCAGTACTTC
TRBD1	NA	TRBV19	TRBJ1-5	CASSSGTGFVGSQHF	TGTGCCAGTTCCTCCGGGACAGGTTTCGTAGGGTCCCAGCATTTT
NA	NA	TRBV10-2	TRBJ1-2	CASSVGSDGYTF	TGCGCCAGCAGTGTAGGGAGTGATGGCTACACCTTC
NA	NA	TRBV6-6	TRBJ1-4	CASSYPGDEKLFF	TGTGCCAGCAGTTACCCTGGCGACGAAAAACTGTTTTTT
NA	NA	TRBV7-9	TRBJ1-2	CASSSRGITNYGYTF	TGTGCCAGCAGTTCACGGGGGATAACTAACTATGGCTACACCTTC
NA	NA	TRBV7-9	TRBJ1-2	CASSPTTRGLGYTF	TGTGCCAGCAGCCCGACGACACGGGGCTTGGGCTACACCTTC
TRBD2	NA	TRBV10-3	TRBJ2-7	CAIRQPGGGAYEQYF	TGTGCCATCAGGCAACCAGGCGGGGGGGCCTACGAGCAGTACTTC
NA	NA	TRBV28	TRBJ2-5	CASSPSGFQETQYF	TGTGCCAGCAGCCCTTCTGGCTTCCAAGAGACCCAGTACTTC
TRBD1	NA	TRBV5-1	TRBJ2-5	CASSPGGRQGYQETQYF	TGCGCCAGCAGCCCAGGGGGGCGACAGGGGTACCAAGAGACCCAGTACTTC
NA	NA	TRBV5-1	TRBJ2-5	CASSRRETQETQYF	TGCGCCAGCAGTAGACGGGAGACCCAAGAGACCCAGTACTTC
NA	NA	TRBV5-1	TRBJ1-2	CASSLDPQSHGYTF	TGCGCCAGCAGCTTGGATCCCCAGTCCCATGGCTACACCTTC
NA	NA	TRBV5-6	TRBJ2-6	CASSFRGTGANVLTF	TGTGCCAGCAGCTTTCGGGGGACTGGGGCCAACGTCCTGACTTTC
NA	NA	TRBV15	TRBJ1-5	CATSRGGSNQPQHF	TGTGCCACCAGCAGAGGGGGGTCAAATCAGCCCCAGCATTTT
NA	NA	TRBV2	TRBJ2-1	CASSEARANANEQFF	TGTGCCAGCAGTGAAGCCAGGGCGAACGCCAATGAGCAGTTCTTC
NA	NA	TRBV5-6	TRBJ2-5	CASSFVGLQETQYF	TGTGCCAGCAGCTTCGTTGGACTTCAAGAGACCCAGTACTTC
NA	NA	TRBV6-6	TRBJ1-2	CASSDRKSEGYTF	TGTGCCAGCTCAGACAGGAAGTCGGAAGGCTACACCTTC
NA	NA	TRBV6-5	TRBJ2-5	CASRKSWTQETQYF	TGTGCCAGCAGAAAGAGTTGGACACAAGAGACCCAGTACTTC
NA	NA	TRBV5-1	TRBJ1-2	CASSLGVLAGDSYGYTF	TGCGCCAGCAGCTTGGGAGTTTTGGCAGGGGATAGCTATGGCTACACCTTC
TRBD2	NA	TRBV5-4	TRBJ2-5	CASRPEVASGRMETQYF	TGTGCCAGCAGACCGGAGGTGGCTAGCGGGAGAATGGAGACCCAGTACTTC
NA	NA	TRBV6-6	TRBJ1-6	CASSTFREDSPLHF	TGTGCCAGCAGTACCTTCAGGGAGGACTCACCCCTCCACTTT